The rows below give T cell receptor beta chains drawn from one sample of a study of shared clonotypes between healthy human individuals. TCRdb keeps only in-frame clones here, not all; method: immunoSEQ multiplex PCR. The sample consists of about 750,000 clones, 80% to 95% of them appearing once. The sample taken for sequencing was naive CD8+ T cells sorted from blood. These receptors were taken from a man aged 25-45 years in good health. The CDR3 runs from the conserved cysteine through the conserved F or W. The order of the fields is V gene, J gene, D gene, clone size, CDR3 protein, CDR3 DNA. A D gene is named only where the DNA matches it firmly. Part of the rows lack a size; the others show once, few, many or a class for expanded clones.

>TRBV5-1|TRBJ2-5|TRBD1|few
CASRLQGAQETQYF
TGCGCCAGCAGACTACAGGGGGCACAAGAGACCCAGTACTTC
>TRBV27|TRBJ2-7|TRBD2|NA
CASSLGGRAEQYF
TGTGCCAGCAGTTTAGGCGGGAGGGCCGAGCAGTACTTC
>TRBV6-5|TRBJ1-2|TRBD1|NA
CASSYRDSAFGYTF
TGTGCCAGCAGTTACCGGGACAGTGCCTTCGGCTACACCTTC
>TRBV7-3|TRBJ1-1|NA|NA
CASSPPLTEAFF
TGTGCCAGCAGCCCTCCCTTGACCGAAGCTTTCTTT
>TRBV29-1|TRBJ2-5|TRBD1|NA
CSVVPGTATQETQYF
TGCAGCGTTGTCCCGGGGACAGCGACACAAGAGACCCAGTACTTC
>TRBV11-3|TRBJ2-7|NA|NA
CASSLEPTYEQYF
TGTGCCAGCAGCTTAGAACCCACCTACGAGCAGTACTTC
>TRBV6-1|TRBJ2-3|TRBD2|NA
CASSGGAGIDADTQYF
TGTGCCAGCAGTGGGGGAGCGGGAATCGACGCAGATACGCAGTATTTT
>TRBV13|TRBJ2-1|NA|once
CASTRIGNEQFF
TGTGCCAGCACCCGGATTGGCAATGAGCAGTTCTTC
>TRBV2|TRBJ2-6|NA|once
CASSELEGLITGANVLTF
TGTGCCAGCAGTGAACTAGAGGGGCTTATAACTGGGGCCAACGTCCTGACTTTC
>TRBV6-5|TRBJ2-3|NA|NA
CASSAGVDTQYF
TGTGCCAGCAGTGCAGGGGTGGATACGCAGTATTTT
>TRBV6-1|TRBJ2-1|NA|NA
CASSEGGGYNEQFF
TGTGCCAGCAGTGAGGGAGGGGGATACAATGAGCAGTTCTTC
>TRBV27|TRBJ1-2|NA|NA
CASSLSGTATLLGRYTF
TGTGCCAGCAGTTTATCGGGGACCGCAACTTTACTGGGCCGCTACACCTTC
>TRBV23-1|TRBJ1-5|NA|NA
CASSQSGRGTVPYQPQHF
TGCGCCAGCAGTCAATCGGGCAGGGGAACAGTCCCATATCAGCCCCAGCATTTT
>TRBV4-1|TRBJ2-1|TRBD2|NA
CASSQVEREGKQFF
TGCGCCAGCAGCCAAGTCGAGCGGGAGGGTAAGCAGTTCTTC
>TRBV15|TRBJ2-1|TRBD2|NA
CATSKRENSYNEQFF
TGTGCCACCAGCAAGCGGGAGAACTCCTACAATGAGCAGTTCTTC
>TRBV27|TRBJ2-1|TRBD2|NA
CASSSYRGGNSYNEQFF
TGTGCCAGCAGTTCATATCGGGGGGGGAACTCCTACAATGAGCAGTTCTTC
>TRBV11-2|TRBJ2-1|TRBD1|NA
CASSLGQGAYNEQFF
TGTGCCAGCAGCTTAGGACAGGGGGCCTACAATGAGCAGTTCTTC
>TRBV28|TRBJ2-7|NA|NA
CASSSEKRPFYEQYF
TGTGCCAGCAGTTCGGAGAAACGCCCCTTCTACGAGCAGTACTTC
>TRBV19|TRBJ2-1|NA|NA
CASSIEGAYNEQFF
TGTGCCAGTAGTATTGAGGGGGCCTACAATGAGCAGTTCTTC
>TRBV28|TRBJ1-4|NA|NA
CASSAVSKPEKLFF
TGTGCCAGCAGTGCCGTATCTAAACCTGAAAAACTGTTTTTT
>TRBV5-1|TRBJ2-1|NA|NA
CASSRGPTGRNEQFF
TGCGCCAGCAGCCGGGGGCCAACAGGGCGAAATGAGCAGTTCTTC
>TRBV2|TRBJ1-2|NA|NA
CASSEYSKGGDGYTF
TGTGCCAGCAGTGAATATAGTAAGGGCGGAGATGGCTACACCTTC
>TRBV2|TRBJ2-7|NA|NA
CASKGRSGYEQYF
TGTGCCAGCAAAGGGAGAAGCGGGTACGAGCAGTACTTC
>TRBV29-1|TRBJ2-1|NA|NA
CSVEAEPSYNEQFF
TGCAGCGTTGAAGCGGAACCCTCCTACAATGAGCAGTTCTTC
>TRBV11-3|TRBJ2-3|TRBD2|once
CASSILAEGDTQYF
TGTGCCAGCAGCATTCTAGCGGAGGGAGATACGCAGTATTTT
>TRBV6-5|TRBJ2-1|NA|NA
CASSYEDPEQFF
TGTGCCAGCAGTTACGAAGATCCGGAGCAGTTCTTC
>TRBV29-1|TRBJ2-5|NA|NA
CSVDSPGETQYF
TGCAGCGTTGATTCCCCGGGGGAGACCCAGTACTTC
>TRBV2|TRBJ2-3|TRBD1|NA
CASSTGTGSADTQYF
TGTGCCAGCAGTACCGGGACAGGGAGTGCAGATACGCAGTATTTT
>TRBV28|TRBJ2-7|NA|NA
CASSAEDYEQYF
TGTGCCAGCAGTGCCGAGGATTACGAGCAGTACTTC
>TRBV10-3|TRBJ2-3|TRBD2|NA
CAISESFALGGRPSTDTQYF
TGTGCCATCAGTGAGTCATTTGCTCTAGGCGGGAGGCCTAGCACAGATACGCAGTATTTT
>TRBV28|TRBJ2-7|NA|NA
CASSLLTGSWGEQYF
TGTGCCAGCAGTTTACTTACCGGGAGTTGGGGCGAGCAGTACTTC
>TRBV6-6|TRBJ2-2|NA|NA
CASSFVNTGELFF
TGTGCCAGCAGTTTTGTGAACACCGGGGAGCTGTTTTTT
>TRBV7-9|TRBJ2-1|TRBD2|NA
CASSYEAGGIHEQFF
TGTGCCAGCAGCTACGAGGCGGGAGGCATCCATGAGCAGTTCTTC
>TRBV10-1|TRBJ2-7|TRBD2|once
CASSALSGSARSEQYF
TGCGCCAGCAGTGCCCTTAGCGGGTCGGCCAGATCGGAACAGTACTTC
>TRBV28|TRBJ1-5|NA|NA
CASSLSLGTSGQPQHF
TGTGCCAGCAGTTTATCACTGGGAACCTCGGGCCAGCCCCAGCATTTT
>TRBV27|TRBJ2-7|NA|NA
CASSLSSGRREQYF
TGTGCCAGCAGTTTATCATCGGGGAGGCGCGAGCAGTACTTC
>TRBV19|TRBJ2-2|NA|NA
CASSHGLNTGELFF
TGTGCCAGTAGTCACGGGTTAAACACCGGGGAGCTGTTTTTT
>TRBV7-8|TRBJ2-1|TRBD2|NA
CASSGTSGTYNEQFF
TGTGCCAGCAGCGGGACTAGCGGGACCTACAATGAGCAGTTCTTC
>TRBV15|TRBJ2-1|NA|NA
CATSRDVDSNEQFF
TGTGCCACCAGCAGAGATGTCGATAGCAATGAGCAGTTCTTC
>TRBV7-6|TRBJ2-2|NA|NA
CASRPGHGGDKTGELFF
TGTGCCAGCCGCCCTGGCCATGGCGGGGATAAAACCGGGGAGCTGTTTTTT
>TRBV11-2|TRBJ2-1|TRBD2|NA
CASSPQASGDNEQFF
TGTGCCAGCAGCCCGCAGGCTAGCGGGGACAATGAGCAGTTCTTC
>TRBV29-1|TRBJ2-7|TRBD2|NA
CSVGGGSYEQYF
TGCAGCGTTGGGGGGGGATCCTACGAGCAGTACTTC